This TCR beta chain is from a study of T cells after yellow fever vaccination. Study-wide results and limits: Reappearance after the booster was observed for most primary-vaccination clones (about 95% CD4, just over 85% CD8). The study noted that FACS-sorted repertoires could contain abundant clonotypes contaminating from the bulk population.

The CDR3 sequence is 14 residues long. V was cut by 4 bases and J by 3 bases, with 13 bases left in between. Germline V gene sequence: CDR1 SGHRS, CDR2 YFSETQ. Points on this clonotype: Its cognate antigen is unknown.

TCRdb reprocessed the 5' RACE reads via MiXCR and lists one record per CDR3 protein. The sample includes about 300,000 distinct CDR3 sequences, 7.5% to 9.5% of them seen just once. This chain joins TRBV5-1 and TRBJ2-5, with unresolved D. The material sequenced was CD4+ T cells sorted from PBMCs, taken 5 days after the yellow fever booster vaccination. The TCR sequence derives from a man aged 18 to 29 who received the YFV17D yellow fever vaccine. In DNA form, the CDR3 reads TGCGCCAGCAGCCGATCGACTGCCGAAGAGACCCAGTACTTC. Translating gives CASSRSTAEETQYF.